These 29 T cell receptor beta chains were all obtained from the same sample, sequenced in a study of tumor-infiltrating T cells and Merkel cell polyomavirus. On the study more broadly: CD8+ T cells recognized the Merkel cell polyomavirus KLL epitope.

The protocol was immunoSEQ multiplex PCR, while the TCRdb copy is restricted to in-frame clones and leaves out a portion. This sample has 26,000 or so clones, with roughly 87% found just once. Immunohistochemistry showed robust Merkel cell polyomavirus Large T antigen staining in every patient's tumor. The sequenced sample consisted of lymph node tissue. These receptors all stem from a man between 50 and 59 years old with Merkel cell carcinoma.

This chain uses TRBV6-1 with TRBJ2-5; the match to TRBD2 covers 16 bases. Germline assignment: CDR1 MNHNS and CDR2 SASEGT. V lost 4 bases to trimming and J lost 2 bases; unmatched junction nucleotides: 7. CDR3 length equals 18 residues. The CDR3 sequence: CASSAGLAGGPHQETQYF. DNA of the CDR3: TGTGCCAGCAGTGCGGGACTAGCGGGGGGGCCGCATCAAGAGACCCAGTACTTC.

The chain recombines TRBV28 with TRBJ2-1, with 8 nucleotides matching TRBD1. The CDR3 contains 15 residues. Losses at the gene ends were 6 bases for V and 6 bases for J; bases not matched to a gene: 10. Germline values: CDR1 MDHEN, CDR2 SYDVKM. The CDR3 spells CASSATGTGFNEQFF. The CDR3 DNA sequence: TGTGCCAGCAGCGCGACCGGGACAGGATTCAATGAGCAGTTCTTC.

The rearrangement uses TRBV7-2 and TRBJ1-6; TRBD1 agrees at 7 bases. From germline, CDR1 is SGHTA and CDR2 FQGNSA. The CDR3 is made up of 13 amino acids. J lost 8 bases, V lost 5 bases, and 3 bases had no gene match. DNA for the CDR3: TGTGCCAGCAGCCCAACAGGGGATTCACCCCTCCACTTT. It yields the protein CASSPTGDSPLHF.

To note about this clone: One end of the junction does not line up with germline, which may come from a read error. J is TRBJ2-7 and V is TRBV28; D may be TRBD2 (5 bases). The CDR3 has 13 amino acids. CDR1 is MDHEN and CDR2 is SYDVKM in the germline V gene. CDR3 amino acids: CAGSSKLVYEQYF. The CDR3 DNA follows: TGTGCCGGCAGTTCCAAACTAGTATACGAGCAGTACTTC.

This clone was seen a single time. The CDR3 DNA sequence: TGTGCCAGCAGTTTACACAGGGGGCAGAATCAGCCCCAGCATTTT. It translates to CASSLHRGQNQPQHF. The chain uses TRBV27 and TRBJ1-5; 9 bases map to TRBD1. This CDR3 is 15 amino acids long. Germline V gene lookup returns CDR1 MNHEY and CDR2 SMNVEV (reference sequence). Trimming took 2 bases from V and 4 from J; bases not matched to a gene: 3.

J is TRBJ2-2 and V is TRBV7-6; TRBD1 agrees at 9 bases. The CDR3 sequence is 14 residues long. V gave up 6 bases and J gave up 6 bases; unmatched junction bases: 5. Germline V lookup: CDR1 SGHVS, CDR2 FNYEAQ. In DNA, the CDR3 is TGTGCCAGCAGATTTGGGACAGGGTCCGGGGAGCTGTTTTTT. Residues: CASRFGTGSGELFF.

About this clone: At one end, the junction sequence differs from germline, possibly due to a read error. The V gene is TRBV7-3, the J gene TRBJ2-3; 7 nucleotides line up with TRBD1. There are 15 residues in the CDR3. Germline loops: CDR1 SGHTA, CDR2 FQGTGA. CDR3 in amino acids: CASSYNRGSTGTQYF. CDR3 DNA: TGTGCCAGCAGCTACAACAGGGGTTCGACAGGTACGCAGTATTTT.

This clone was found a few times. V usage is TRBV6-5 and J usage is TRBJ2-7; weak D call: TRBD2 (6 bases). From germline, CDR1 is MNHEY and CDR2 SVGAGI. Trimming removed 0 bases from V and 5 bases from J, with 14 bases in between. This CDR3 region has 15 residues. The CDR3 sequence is CASSYSSGRLNEQYF. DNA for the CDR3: TGTGCCAGCAGTTACTCAAGTGGGAGGTTGAACGAGCAGTACTTC.

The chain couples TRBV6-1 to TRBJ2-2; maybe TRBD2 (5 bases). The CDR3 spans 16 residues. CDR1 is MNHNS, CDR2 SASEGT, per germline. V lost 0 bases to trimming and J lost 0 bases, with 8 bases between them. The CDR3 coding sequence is TGTGCCAGCAGTGAAGCGCCGGGGACGAACACCGGGGAGCTGTTTTTT. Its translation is CASSEAPGTNTGELFF.

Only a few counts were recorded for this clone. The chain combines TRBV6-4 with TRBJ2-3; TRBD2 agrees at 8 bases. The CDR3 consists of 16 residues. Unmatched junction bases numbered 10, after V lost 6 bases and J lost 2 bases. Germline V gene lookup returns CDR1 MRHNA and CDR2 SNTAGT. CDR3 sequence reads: CASRKLGTSTTDTQYF. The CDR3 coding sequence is TGTGCCAGCAGAAAACTAGGGACTAGTACCACAGATACGCAGTATTTT.

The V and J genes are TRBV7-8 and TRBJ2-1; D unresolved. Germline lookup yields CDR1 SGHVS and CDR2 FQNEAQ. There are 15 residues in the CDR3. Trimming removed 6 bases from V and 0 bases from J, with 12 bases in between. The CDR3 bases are TGTGCCAGCAGTCCAAGCCCTAGCTCCTACAATGAGCAGTTCTTC. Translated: CASSPSPSSYNEQFF.

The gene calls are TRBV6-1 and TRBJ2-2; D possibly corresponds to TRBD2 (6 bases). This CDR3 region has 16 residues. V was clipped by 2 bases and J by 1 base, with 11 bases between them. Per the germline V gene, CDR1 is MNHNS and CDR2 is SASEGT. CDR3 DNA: TGTGCCAGCAGTGAAAGGAGGGGTTGGAACACCGGGGAGCTGTTTTTT. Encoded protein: CASSERRGWNTGELFF.

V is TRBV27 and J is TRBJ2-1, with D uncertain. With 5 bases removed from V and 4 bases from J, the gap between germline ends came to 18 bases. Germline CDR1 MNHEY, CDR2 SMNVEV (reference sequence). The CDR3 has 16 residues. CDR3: CASSPTAAAYYNEQFF. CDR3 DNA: TGTGCCAGCAGTCCAACGGCGGCAGCTTATTACAATGAGCAGTTCTTC.

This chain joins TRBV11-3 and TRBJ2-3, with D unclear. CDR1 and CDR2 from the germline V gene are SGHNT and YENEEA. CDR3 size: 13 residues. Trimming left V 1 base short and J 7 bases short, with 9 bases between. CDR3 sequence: CASSLGLLNTQYF. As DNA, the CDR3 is TGTGCCAGCAGCTTAGGACTGCTGAATACGCAGTATTTT.

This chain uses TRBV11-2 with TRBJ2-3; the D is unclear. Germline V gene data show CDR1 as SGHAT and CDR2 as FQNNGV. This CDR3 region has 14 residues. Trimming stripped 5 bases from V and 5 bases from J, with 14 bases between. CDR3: CASSLAVRGDTQYF. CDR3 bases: TGTGCCAGCAGCCTGGCAGTCCGAGGAGATACGCAGTATTTT. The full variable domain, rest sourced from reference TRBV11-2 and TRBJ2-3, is EAGVAQSPRYKIIEKRQSVAFWCNPISGHATLYWYQQILGQGPKLLIQFQNNGVVDDSQLPKDRFSAERLKGVDSTLKIQPAKLEDSAVYLCASSLAVRGDTQYFGPGTRLTVL.

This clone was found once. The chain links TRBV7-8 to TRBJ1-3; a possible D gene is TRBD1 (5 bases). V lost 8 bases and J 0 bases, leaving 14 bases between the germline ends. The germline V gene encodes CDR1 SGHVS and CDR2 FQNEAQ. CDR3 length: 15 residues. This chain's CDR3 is CASRAAGNSGNTIYF. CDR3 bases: TGTGCCAGCCGGGCGGCAGGGAACTCTGGAAACACCATATATTTT.

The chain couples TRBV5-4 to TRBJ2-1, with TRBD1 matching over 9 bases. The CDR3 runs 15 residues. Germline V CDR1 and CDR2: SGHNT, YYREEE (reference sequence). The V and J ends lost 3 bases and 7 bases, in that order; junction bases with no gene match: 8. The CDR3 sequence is CASSSRDRVLNEQFF. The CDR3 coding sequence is TGTGCCAGCAGCTCCCGGGACAGGGTGTTAAATGAGCAGTTCTTC.

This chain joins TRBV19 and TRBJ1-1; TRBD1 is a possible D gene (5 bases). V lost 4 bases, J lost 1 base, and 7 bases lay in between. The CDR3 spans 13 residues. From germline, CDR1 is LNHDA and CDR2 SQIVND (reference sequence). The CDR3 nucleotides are TGTGCCAGTAGTAAAAGGGGGAACACTGAAGCTTTCTTT. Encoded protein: CASSKRGNTEAFF.

The CDR3 loop reads CASKGALVYEQYF. The CDR3 DNA reads as TGTGCCAGCAAGGGGGCTCTCGTCTACGAGCAGTACTTC. V usage is TRBV28 and J usage is TRBJ2-7; 7 bases agree with TRBD1. The V gene's germline CDR1 is MDHEN and CDR2 SYDVKM. The length of the CDR3 is 13 residues. Losses at the gene ends were 7 bases for V and 3 bases for J; bases not matched to a gene: 6.

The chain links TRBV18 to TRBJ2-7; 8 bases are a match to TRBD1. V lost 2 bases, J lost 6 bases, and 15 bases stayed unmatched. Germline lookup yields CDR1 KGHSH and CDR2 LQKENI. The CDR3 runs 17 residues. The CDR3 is CASSPLGTRQGTGEQYF. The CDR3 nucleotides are TGTGCCAGCTCACCATTAGGCACTAGACAGGGGACGGGCGAGCAGTACTTC.

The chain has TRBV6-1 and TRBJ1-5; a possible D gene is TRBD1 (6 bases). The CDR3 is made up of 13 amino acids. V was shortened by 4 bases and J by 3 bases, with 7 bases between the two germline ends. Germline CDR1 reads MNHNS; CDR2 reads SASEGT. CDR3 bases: TGTGCCAGCAGTGGGACAGCCAATCAGCCCCAGCATTTT. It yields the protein CASSGTANQPQHF.

The CDR3 protein is CASAEGPYEQYF. The CDR3 DNA sequence: TGTGCCAGCGCCGAGGGTCCGTACGAGCAGTACTTC. The V and J genes are TRBV7-2 and TRBJ2-7; a weak D match, TRBD2 (5 bases). Trimming took off 8 bases at V and 4 bases at J, with 12 bases between the two ends. This CDR3 spans 12 amino acids. Germline values: CDR1 SGHTA, CDR2 FQGNSA.

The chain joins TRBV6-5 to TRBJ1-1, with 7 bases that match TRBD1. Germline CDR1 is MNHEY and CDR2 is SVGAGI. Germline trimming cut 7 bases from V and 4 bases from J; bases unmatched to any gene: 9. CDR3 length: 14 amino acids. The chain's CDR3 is CASTRTGVGTEAFF. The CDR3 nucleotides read TGTGCCAGCACCCGAACAGGGGTTGGCACTGAAGCTTTCTTT.

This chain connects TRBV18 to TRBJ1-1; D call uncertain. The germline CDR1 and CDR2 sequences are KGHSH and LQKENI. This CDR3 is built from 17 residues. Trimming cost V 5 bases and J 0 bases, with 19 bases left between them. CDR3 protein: CASSGTGWEYLNTEAFF. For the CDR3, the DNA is TGTGCCAGCTCAGGAACGGGATGGGAGTATTTGAACACTGAAGCTTTCTTT.

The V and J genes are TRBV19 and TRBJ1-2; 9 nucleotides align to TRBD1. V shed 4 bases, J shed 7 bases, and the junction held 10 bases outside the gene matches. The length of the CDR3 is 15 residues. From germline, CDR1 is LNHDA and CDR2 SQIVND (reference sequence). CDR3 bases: TGTGCCAGTAGTACTGAATCGGGACAGGGATCTGGCTACACCTTC. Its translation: CASSTESGQGSGYTF.

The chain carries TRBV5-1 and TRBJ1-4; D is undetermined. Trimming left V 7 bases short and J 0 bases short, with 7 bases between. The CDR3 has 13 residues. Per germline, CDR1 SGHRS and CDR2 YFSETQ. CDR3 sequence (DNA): TGCGCCAGCCGTCCCGCAACTAATGAAAAACTGTTTTTT. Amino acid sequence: CASRPATNEKLFF.

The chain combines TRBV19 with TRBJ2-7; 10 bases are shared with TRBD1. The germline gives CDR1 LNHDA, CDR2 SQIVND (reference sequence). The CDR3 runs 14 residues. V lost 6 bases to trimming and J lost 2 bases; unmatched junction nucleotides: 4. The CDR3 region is CASSSGTGAYEQYF. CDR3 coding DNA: TGTGCCAGTAGCTCCGGGACAGGGGCCTACGAGCAGTACTTC. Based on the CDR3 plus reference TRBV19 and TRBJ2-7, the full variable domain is DGGITQSPKYLFRKEGQNVTLSCEQNLNHDAMYWYRQDPGQGLRLIYYSQIVNDFQKGDIAEGYSVSREKKESFPLTVTSAQKNPTAFYLCASSSGTGAYEQYFGPGTRLTVT.

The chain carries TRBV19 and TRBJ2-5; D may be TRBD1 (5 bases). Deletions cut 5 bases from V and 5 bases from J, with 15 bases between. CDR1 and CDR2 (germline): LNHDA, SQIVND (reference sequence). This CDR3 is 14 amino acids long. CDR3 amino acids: CASSPQGVLETQYF. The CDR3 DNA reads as TGTGCCAGTAGTCCCCAGGGTGTCCTCGAGACCCAGTACTTC.

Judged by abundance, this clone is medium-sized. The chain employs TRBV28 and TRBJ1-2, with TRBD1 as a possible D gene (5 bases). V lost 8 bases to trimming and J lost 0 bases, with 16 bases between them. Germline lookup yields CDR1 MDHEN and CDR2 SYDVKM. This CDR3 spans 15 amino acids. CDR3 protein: CASDPRAVANYGYTF. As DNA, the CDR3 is TGTGCCAGCGACCCCAGGGCAGTAGCTAACTATGGCTACACCTTC.